These 26 T cell receptor beta chains were sequenced from one sample in a study of T cells in Graves' hyperthyroidism and ophthalmopathy. The CDR3 regions of TCR beta were amplified from RNA transcripts. HTBI primers were used for first-round RT-PCR of the TCR CDR3. TCRdb reprocessed the multiplex PCR reads via MiXCR and lists one record per CDR3 protein. The table lists 600,000 to 650,000 distinct CDR3 sequences, around 21% of them singletons. Sequenced: blood. Receptors were obtained from a man younger than 40 with Graves' ophthalmopathy.

This chain links TRBV28 with TRBJ1-2; TRBD1 matches at 7 bases. V dropped 2 bases and J dropped 7; count of bases not matched to a gene: 7. Germline lookup yields CDR1 MDHEN and CDR2 SYDVKM. CDR3 length equals 14 residues. CDR3 amino acids: CASSLPQGISGYTF. The CDR3 region has the DNA TGTGCCAGCAGTTTACCACAGGGGATCTCTGGCTACACCTTC.

This clonotype has just one count. A much larger clone lies one base from this, so it may be a read error. The V call is TRBV30, the J call TRBJ2-5; 12 bases line up with TRBD2. With V trimmed by 2 bases and J by 11 bases, 9 bases remained unmatched. Germline V gene data show CDR1 as GTSNPN and CDR2 as SVGIG (reference sequence). This CDR3 comprises 14 residues. For the CDR3, the DNA is TGTGCCTGGAGTCCAACCACTAGCGGGAGGACGCAGTACTTC. It is translated as CAWSPTTSGRTQYF.

This clonotype was recorded many times. The gene calls are TRBV30 and TRBJ2-7; D gene unclear. CDR1 and CDR2 (germline): GTSNPN, SVGIG (reference sequence). This CDR3 is built from 12 residues. Trimming left V 0 bases short and J 5 bases short, with 8 bases between. For the CDR3, the DNA is TGTGCCTGGAGTGTAATGGGCCACGAGCAGTACTTC. It translates to CAWSVMGHEQYF.

V usage is TRBV4-1 and J usage is TRBJ2-7, with 14 positions matching TRBD2. The CDR3 covers 17 residues. Germline values: CDR1 MGHRA, CDR2 YSYEKL. Trimming took 2 bases from V and 3 from J; bases not matched to a gene: 6. In DNA form, the CDR3 reads TGCGCCAGCAGCCAAAATCCCGGGACTAGCGGGAGCTACGAGCAGTACTTC. Its protein product is CASSQNPGTSGSYEQYF.

CDR3 sequence reads: CASSFSQGAYEQYF. The CDR3, as DNA: TGTGCCAGCAGTTTTTCACAGGGGGCCTACGAGCAGTACTTC. This chain links TRBV28 with TRBJ2-7; TRBD1 matches 8 bases. V lost 3 bases to trimming and J lost 2 bases; unmatched junction nucleotides: 3. Germline V gene sequence: CDR1 MDHEN, CDR2 SYDVKM. The CDR3 sequence is 14 residues long.

This clonotype has more than one count but fewer than ten. CDR3 DNA sequence: TGTGCCAGCAGCCAAGTCTTGGGGACAGCAGAACACGAGCAGTACTTC. Translation: CASSQVLGTAEHEQYF. The chain carries TRBV14 and TRBJ2-7, with 7 bases fitting TRBD1. V dropped 1 base and J dropped 5; count of bases not matched to a gene: 11. The CDR3 is made up of 16 amino acids. Germline V gene sequence: CDR1 SGHDN, CDR2 FVKESK.

This clonotype came up many times. The chain combines TRBV2 with TRBJ2-7, with TRBD2 matching over 9 bases. This CDR3 has 14 residues. The germline gives CDR1 SNHLY, CDR2 FYNNEI. Germline trimming cut 6 bases from V and 3 bases from J; bases unmatched to any gene: 6. CDR3 region: CASSGTSPNYEQYF. The CDR3 DNA is TGTGCCAGCAGCGGGACTAGCCCGAACTACGAGCAGTACTTC.

Many counts were recorded for this clonotype. The J gene is TRBJ1-4, the V gene TRBV12-3 or TRBV12-4; TRBD1 might be the D (6 bases). Deletions cut 3 bases from V and 3 bases from J, with 11 bases between. The CDR3 loop spans 15 amino acids. In DNA, the CDR3 is TGTGCCAGCAGTTTGGCAGGGGAGGCTAATGAAAAACTGTTTTTT. It codes for CASSLAGEANEKLFF.

This clonotype showed up many times. The J gene is TRBJ2-7, the V gene TRBV28; maybe TRBD1 (5 bases). V dropped 3 bases and J dropped 5 bases, with 17 bases sitting between them. This CDR3 has 15 residues. Germline loops: CDR1 MDHEN, CDR2 SYDVKM. The CDR3 DNA is TGTGCCAGCAGTTTTTCCACCCCTCTAGGGGACGAGCAGTACTTC. Its protein is CASSFSTPLGDEQYF.

Ten or more counts support this clonotype. The J gene is TRBJ2-2, the V gene TRBV7-2, with TRBD2 matching over 14 bases. Germline CDR1 reads SGHTA; CDR2 reads FQGNSA. Germline trimming cut 3 bases from V and 7 bases from J; bases unmatched to any gene: 4. The CDR3 extends over 16 amino acids. The CDR3 here is CASSLGLAGAGGELFF. CDR3 DNA sequence: TGTGCCAGCAGCTTGGGACTAGCGGGAGCAGGCGGGGAGCTGTTTTTT.

Many counts were recorded for this clonotype. The V and J genes are TRBV18 and TRBJ2-3; 8 bases agree with TRBD2. CDR1 is KGHSH, CDR2 LQKENI, per germline. The CDR3 runs 16 residues. Trimming took 3 bases from V and 5 from J; bases not matched to a gene: 10. In DNA form, the CDR3 reads TGTGCCAGCTCACCCTTCCCAGCGGGAGCAGGAGATACGCAGTATTTT. Its translation is CASSPFPAGAGDTQYF. Full variable domain (missing parts from reference TRBV18 and TRBJ2-3): NAGVMQNPRHLVRRRGQEARLRCSPMKGHSHVYWYRQLPEEGLKFMVYLQKENIIDESGMPKERFSAEFPKEGPSILRIQQVVRGDSAAYFCASSPFPAGAGDTQYFGPGTRLTVL.

This clonotype appeared a few times. V gene TRBV18 combines with J gene TRBJ2-7; no firm D call. With 6 bases removed from V and 9 bases from J, the gap between germline ends came to 9 bases. CDR1 and CDR2 (germline): KGHSH, LQKENI. There are 10 residues in the CDR3. Here the CDR3 reads CASSPVGQYF. As DNA, the CDR3 is TGTGCCAGCTCCCCAGTGGGGCAGTACTTC.

This sequence joins TRBV30 and TRBJ1-6; possible D gene TRBD1, 5 bases. The CDR3 runs to 13 residues. With 1 base removed from V and 10 bases from J, the gap between germline ends came to 11 bases. Germline values: CDR1 GTSNPN, CDR2 SVGIG (reference sequence). The DNA for the CDR3 is TGTGCCTGGAGTGGCGGGGGGGGATCACCCCTCCACTTT. It translates to CAWSGGGGSPLHF.

This clonotype was detected many times. The CDR3 region is CASSSYPTGRNSPLHF. The CDR3 DNA is TGTGCCAGCAGTTCCTACCCGACAGGGCGGAATTCACCCCTCCACTTT. The chain links TRBV27 to TRBJ1-6; TRBD1 matches 7 bases. The CDR3 has 16 amino acids. V lost 4 bases to trimming and J lost 7 bases; unmatched junction nucleotides: 10. Germline CDR1 reads MNHEY; CDR2 reads SMNVEV (reference sequence).

This clonotype has more than one count but fewer than ten. This sequence joins TRBV11-2 and TRBJ2-7; TRBD2 agrees at 10 bases. This CDR3 has 14 amino acids. CDR1 is SGHAT and CDR2 is FQNNGV in the germline V gene. The ends lost 5 bases at V and 3 bases at J; junction bases unmatched: 4. CDR3 coding DNA: TGTGCCAGCAGCCCTAGCGGGAGTTACTACGAGCAGTACTTC. This sequence encodes CASSPSGSYYEQYF.

This clonotype was picked up one time. A much larger clone sits a single nucleotide away, making a read error possible. The chain combines TRBV20-1 with TRBJ1-1, with TRBD1 identical over 7 bases. Germline CDR1 DFQATT, CDR2 SNEGSKA (reference sequence). This CDR3 has 12 residues. The CDR3 bases are TGCAGTGCGAGACAGGGCCCTCGGGAAGCTCTCTTT. Amino acid sequence: CSARQGPREALF.

The chain is built from TRBV3-1 and TRBJ2-7; D not certain. The germline V gene encodes CDR1 LGHDT and CDR2 YNNKEL (reference sequence). This CDR3 is built from 12 residues. The V gene lost 5 bases and the J gene lost 3 bases, with 8 bases spanning the gap. CDR3 sequence (DNA): TGTGCCAGCAGCTCCTCTTACTACGAGCAGTACTTC. It codes for CASSSSYYEQYF.

Notes on this clonotype: The junction departs from germline at one end; a sequencing error may be responsible. The CDR3 region is CASSGGRAGTDRQYF. CDR3 DNA sequence: TGTGCCAGCAGTGGTGGTCGGGCCGGCACAGATAGGCAGTATTTT. The J gene is TRBJ2-3, the V gene TRBV27; D unresolved. There are 15 residues in the CDR3. The V gene's germline CDR1 is MNHEY and CDR2 SMNVEV (reference sequence).

This clonotype was picked up many times. This chain connects TRBV6-1 to TRBJ1-1; D might be TRBD1 (5 bases). Germline values: CDR1 MNHNS, CDR2 SASEGT. The CDR3 has 15 amino acids. Trimming left V 8 bases short and J 0 bases short, with 16 bases between. CDR3 protein: CASGQGVSLNTEAFF. The CDR3 region has the DNA TGTGCCAGCGGTCAAGGGGTTTCATTGAACACTGAAGCTTTCTTT.

There are many counts of this clonotype. The chain joins TRBV6-1 to TRBJ2-3, with TRBD1 identical over 7 bases. The CDR3 loop spans 15 amino acids. Unmatched junction bases numbered 7, after V lost 6 bases and J lost 1 base. Germline CDR1 MNHNS, CDR2 SASEGT. The CDR3 nucleotides read TGTGCCAGCAGACTGGGACAGATACGCACAGATACGCAGTATTTT. The encoded protein is CASRLGQIRTDTQYF.

This clonotype was found a few times. The V and J genes are TRBV30 and TRBJ1-4; weak D call: TRBD1 (5 bases). CDR3 length equals 13 residues. The V and J ends lost 4 bases and 3 bases respectively, with 9 bases between them. CDR1 is GTSNPN and CDR2 is SVGIG in the germline V gene (reference sequence). Here the CDR3 reads CAWNRGSNEKLFF. The DNA for the CDR3 is TGTGCCTGGAATCGGGGGTCTAATGAAAAACTGTTTTTT.

In this sample, this clonotype turned up a few times. This chain links TRBV20-1 with TRBJ1-2; 7 bases line up with TRBD1. The germline V gene has CDR1 DFQATT and CDR2 SNEGSKA (reference sequence). Trimming took 0 bases from V and 1 from J; bases not matched to a gene: 8. The CDR3 covers 16 residues. Here the CDR3 DNA reads TGCAGTGCTAGAGAACAGGGGTTCGGCTTTAACTATGGCTACACCTTC. Translated, it gives CSAREQGFGFNYGYTF.

There are many counts of this clonotype. The chain recombines TRBV12-3 or TRBV12-4 with TRBJ1-5; 7 bases are a match to TRBD1. The length of the CDR3 is 15 residues. Unmatched junction bases numbered 6, after V lost 5 bases and J lost 2 bases. The CDR3 nucleotides read TGTGCCAGCAGTCAGCGACAGGGCGGCAATCAGCCCCAGCATTTT. Amino acids: CASSQRQGGNQPQHF.

CDR3 sequence (DNA): TGCGCCAGCAGTGATTCCGGGACAACGCAGTTCTTC. Its translation: CASSDSGTTQFF. The chain is built from TRBV10-1 and TRBJ2-1, with a tentative D call TRBD1 (6 bases). The CDR3 covers 12 residues. Trimming took 3 bases from V and 12 from J, leaving 12 bases between them. Germline CDR1 WNHNN, CDR2 SYGVQD (reference sequence).

This clonotype was recorded many times. The rearrangement uses TRBV7-3 and TRBJ2-3, with D unclear. Germline loops: CDR1 SGHTA, CDR2 FQGTGA. Trimming removed 5 bases from V and 0 bases from J, with 9 bases in between. The CDR3 runs to 14 residues. CDR3 nucleotide sequence: TGTGCCAGCAGCCCAGAAGCGAGCACAGATACGCAGTATTTT. It encodes CASSPEASTDTQYF.

The chain carries TRBV18 and TRBJ2-3, with D unclear. CDR1 and CDR2 (germline): KGHSH, LQKENI. The V end was cut by 9 bases, the J end by 1 base, with 11 bases between. The CDR3 consists of 13 residues. The CDR3 spells CASTDVRTDTQYF. CDR3 bases: TGTGCCAGTACCGATGTGCGCACAGATACGCAGTATTTT.